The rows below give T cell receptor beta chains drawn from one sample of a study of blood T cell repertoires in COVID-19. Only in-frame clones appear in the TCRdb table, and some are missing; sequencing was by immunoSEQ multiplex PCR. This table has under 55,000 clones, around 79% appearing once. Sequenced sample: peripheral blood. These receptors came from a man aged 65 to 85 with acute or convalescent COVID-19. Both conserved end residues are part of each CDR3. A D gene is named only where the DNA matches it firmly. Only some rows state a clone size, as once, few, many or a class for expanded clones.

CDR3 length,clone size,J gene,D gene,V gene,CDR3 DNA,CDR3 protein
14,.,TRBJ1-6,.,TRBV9,TGTGCCAGCAGCGCCGACAGGATCGGTTCACCCCTCCACTTT,CASSADRIGSPLHF
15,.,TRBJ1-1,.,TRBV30,TGTGCCTGGAACCCGGGGGGCTGGATGAACACTGAAGCTTTCTTT,CAWNPGGWMNTEAFF
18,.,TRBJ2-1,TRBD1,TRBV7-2,TGTGCCAGCAGCTTAGTTTGGAGGACAGGGGTCTCCTACAATGAGCAGTTCTTC,CASSLVWRTGVSYNEQFF
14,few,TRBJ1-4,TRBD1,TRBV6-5,TGTGCCAGCAGATTGACAGGGTCTAATGAAAAACTGTTTTTT,CASRLTGSNEKLFF
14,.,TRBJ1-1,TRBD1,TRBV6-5,TGTGCCAGCAGATCGACAGGGTCGTTCACTGAAGCTTTCTTT,CASRSTGSFTEAFF
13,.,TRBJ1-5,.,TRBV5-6,TGTGCCAGCAGCTTCAGGGTTAATCAGCCCCAGCATTTT,CASSFRVNQPQHF
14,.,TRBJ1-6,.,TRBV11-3,TGTGCCAGCACCCGAGGAGCAGTTGATTCACCCCTCCACTTT,CASTRGAVDSPLHF
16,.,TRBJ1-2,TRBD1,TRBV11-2,TGTGCCAGCAGCCCGGGGACAGGGTTCGTTTGGGGCGGCTACACCTTC,CASSPGTGFVWGGYTF
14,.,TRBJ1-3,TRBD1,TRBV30,TGTGCCTGGGATATCGGGACAGGAGTAAACACCATATATTTT,CAWDIGTGVNTIYF
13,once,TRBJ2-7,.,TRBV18,TGTGCCAGCTCCTGGGGCTCTTCCTACGAGCAGTACTTC,CASSWGSSYEQYF
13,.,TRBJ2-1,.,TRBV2,TGTGCCAGCAGCCGGGGGTTATACAATGAGCAGTTCTTC,CASSRGLYNEQFF
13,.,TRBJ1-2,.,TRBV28,TGTGCCAGCAGTTTACCGGGTCACTATGGCTACACCTTC,CASSLPGHYGYTF
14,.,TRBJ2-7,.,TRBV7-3,TGTGCCAGCAGCTCCGGGTCACCACCCTACGAGCAGTACTTC,CASSSGSPPYEQYF
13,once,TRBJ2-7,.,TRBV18,TGTGCCAGCTCACCCCCCTCCTCTCGCGAGCAGTACTTC,CASSPPSSREQYF
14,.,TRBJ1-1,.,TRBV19,TGTGCCAGTAGTATGGGCAGGGGTGTCACTGAAGCTTTCTTT,CASSMGRGVTEAFF
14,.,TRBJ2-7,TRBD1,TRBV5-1,TGCGCCAGCAGCACACAGGGGGTGGACTACGAGCAGTACTTC,CASSTQGVDYEQYF
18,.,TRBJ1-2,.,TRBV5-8,TGTGCCAGCAGCCCGCACGGCGGGCAGGGGCCAGCTAACTATGGCTACACCTTC,CASSPHGGQGPANYGYTF
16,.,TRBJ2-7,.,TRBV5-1,TGCGCCAGCAGCCATACAGGTCAGGGGCCTACCTACGAGCAGTACTTC,CASSHTGQGPTYEQYF
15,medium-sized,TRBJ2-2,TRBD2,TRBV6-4,TGTGCCAGCAGTGAAATAGCGGGAGACACCGGGGAGCTGTTTTTT,CASSEIAGDTGELFF
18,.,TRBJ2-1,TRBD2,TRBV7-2,TGTGCCAGCAGCTTAGTCCCGACGGGGACTAGCGGGAACAATGAGCAGTTCTTC,CASSLVPTGTSGNNEQFF